A single sample is the source of the 14 T cell receptor beta chains below, sequenced in a study of identical twins. Each CDR3 protein is one row after TCRdb ran MiXCR on the 5' RACE reads. The sample includes 500,000 to 650,000 distinct CDR3 sequences, under 8.5% of them seen just once. Another study also made use of these data, one on yellow fever vaccine responses in identical twins.

Material for sequencing was PBMCs. Receptor source: a woman aged 18-30 years in good health.

The chain couples TRBV10-3 to TRBJ2-2; 7 nucleotides agree with TRBD2. The germline V gene encodes CDR1 ENHRY and CDR2 SYGVKD. Losses at the gene ends were 0 bases for V and 3 bases for J; bases not matched to a gene: 7. There are 17 residues in the CDR3. For the CDR3, the DNA is TGTGCCATCAGTGAGTCAAGGGCGGGAGCGCACACCGGGGAGCTGTTTTTT. Translation gives CAISESRAGAHTGELFF.

This clonotype was counted between two and nine times. The rearrangement uses TRBV28 and TRBJ2-1; 11 bases map to TRBD2. The J segment lost 1 base and the V segment lost 9 bases, leaving 8 bases of the junction unmatched. The CDR3 has 16 residues. Per germline, CDR1 MDHEN and CDR2 SYDVKM. The CDR3 loop is CASPPSSGGSYNEQFF. The CDR3 bases are TGTGCCAGTCCCCCCTCTAGCGGGGGGTCCTACAATGAGCAGTTCTTC.

The sample holds a few counts of this clonotype. The chain recombines TRBV3-1 with TRBJ2-2; D is undetermined. The germline CDR1 and CDR2 sequences are LGHDT and YNNKEL (reference sequence). Trimming took off 0 bases at V and 5 bases at J, with 7 bases between the two ends. The CDR3 is made up of 14 amino acids. Here the CDR3 DNA reads TGTGCCAGCAGCCAAGATACGGGTACCGGGGAGCTGTTTTTT. Residues: CASSQDTGTGELFF.

The chain is built from TRBV7-2 and TRBJ2-3; 9 nucleotides line up with TRBD2. With 3 bases clipped from V and 0 bases from J, the junction kept 7 bases outside the gene matches. CDR3 length equals 17 residues. Germline V gene lookup returns CDR1 SGHTA and CDR2 FQGNSA. The CDR3 DNA sequence: TGTGCCAGCAGCTTTACTGCGGGGGGGACTAGCACAGATACGCAGTATTTT. Its translation: CASSFTAGGTSTDTQYF.

This clonotype was seen at least ten times. The chain uses TRBV5-1 and TRBJ1-4, with D unclear. CDR3 length: 13 amino acids. The ends were cut back, 6 bases at V and 2 bases at J, with 8 bases in the middle. The germline gives CDR1 SGHRS, CDR2 YFSETQ. Here the CDR3 reads CASKAGTNEKLFF. Written as DNA, the CDR3 is TGCGCCAGCAAGGCCGGGACTAATGAAAAACTGTTTTTT.

This chain joins TRBV6-1 and TRBJ2-7, with 12 bases fitting TRBD2. This CDR3 comprises 15 residues. V gave up 6 bases and J gave up 0 bases; unmatched junction bases: 3. The germline V gene encodes CDR1 MNHNS and CDR2 SASEGT. In DNA form, the CDR3 reads TGTGCCAGCAGCGGACTAGCGGGGAGCTCCTACGAGCAGTACGTC. The encoded protein is CASSGLAGSSYEQYV.

V and J are TRBV12-3 or TRBV12-4 and TRBJ2-1; a weak D match, TRBD1 (6 bases). Trimming shortened V by 5 bases and J by 5 bases, and 16 bases separated the two germline ends. This CDR3 spans 15 amino acids. CDR3 region: CASSATDRQNNEQFF. DNA for the CDR3: TGTGCCAGCAGTGCAACCGACAGGCAGAACAATGAGCAGTTCTTC.

Only a few counts were recorded for this clonotype. The CDR3 loop is CASSASGGPTTGELFF. CDR3 sequence (DNA): TGCGCCAGCAGCGCCAGCGGGGGCCCCACCACCGGGGAGCTGTTTTTT. V usage is TRBV5-1 and J usage is TRBJ2-2, with 8 bases lining up with TRBD2. The CDR3 is made up of 16 amino acids. Germline V CDR1 and CDR2: SGHRS, YFSETQ. The V and J ends lost 4 bases and 4 bases, in that order; junction bases with no gene match: 9.

The rearrangement uses TRBV2 and TRBJ1-4, with 7 bases lining up with TRBD1. Unmatched junction bases numbered 4, after V lost 5 bases and J lost 7 bases. The germline CDR1 and CDR2 sequences are SNHLY and FYNNEI. The length of the CDR3 is 13 residues. CDR3 in amino acids: CASSRGGGEKLFF. The CDR3, as DNA: TGTGCCAGCAGTAGAGGGGGCGGTGAAAAACTGTTTTTT. Drawing the rest from reference TRBV2 and TRBJ1-4, the complete variable domain is EPEVTQTPSHQVTQMGQEVILRCVPISNHLYFYWYRQILGQKVEFLVSFYNNEISEKSEIFDDQFSVERPDGSNFTLKIRSTKLEDSAMYFCASSRGGGEKLFFGSGTQLSVL.

This clonotype was counted many times. This chain connects TRBV12-3 or TRBV12-4 to TRBJ2-5; D unresolved. The germline V and J ends were trimmed by 3 bases and 4 bases, with 6 bases remaining between them. The CDR3 is 12 amino acids. The CDR3 region is CASSFGRETQYF. As DNA, the CDR3 is TGTGCCAGCAGTTTTGGAAGAGAGACCCAGTACTTC.

V and J are TRBV12-3 or TRBV12-4 and TRBJ2-3, with 15 bases lining up with TRBD2. V trimming: 4 bases; J trimming: 2 bases; junction bases outside the gene matches: 1. This CDR3 is 16 amino acids long. The CDR3 region has the DNA TGTGCCAGCAGTTGGACTAGCGGGAGGGTCACAGATACGCAGTATTTT. It specifies CASSWTSGRVTDTQYF.

In its sample, this clonotype was seen many times. The V call is TRBV27, the J call TRBJ2-5, with D tentatively TRBD1 or TRBD2 (5 bases each). The CDR3 spans 15 residues. Trimming left V 2 bases short and J 2 bases short, with 12 bases between. CDR1 and CDR2 (germline): MNHEY, SMNVEV (reference sequence). The CDR3 region is CASSLRDLPQETQYF. The CDR3 nucleotides are TGTGCCAGCAGTTTAAGGGACCTACCTCAAGAGACCCAGTACTTC.

The chain is built from TRBV12-2 and TRBJ2-7; the table's D call, TRBD2, has no DNA check behind it. TRBV12-2 is given as a pseudogene. This CDR3 region has 15 residues. The CDR3 here is CASRSPLAGAYEQYF. As DNA, the CDR3 is TGTGCAAGTCGCTCCCCACTAGCGGGAGCTTACGAGCAGTACTTC.

This clonotype occurred a few times. The V gene is TRBV7-2, the J gene TRBJ2-6; D unclear. This CDR3 is built from 17 residues. V was shortened by 2 bases and J by 0 bases, with 11 bases between the two germline ends. Germline CDR1 is SGHTA and CDR2 is FQGNSA. In nucleotides, the CDR3 is TGTGCCAGCAGCTTACCCACGAATTCCTCTGGGGCCAACGTCCTGACTTTC. Translated, it gives CASSLPTNSSGANVLTF.